This TCR beta chain was identified during a study of blood T cells in healthy people across ages (dated by TCRdb to the mid-2010s). Regarding the research as a whole: Template switching captured roughly one uniquely barcoded TCR beta cDNA molecule per two T cells in model experiments. To track age-related changes in TCR beta repertoire diversity, the study relied on deep sequencing normalized with unique cDNA molecular identifiers. Four age groups were formed from the donors: young (average 16 years), middle-aged (roughly 38), aged (about 62) and long-lived (about 80). To avoid experimental bias, donors of different ages were randomly spread across the sequencing lanes. Two additional independent replicas of 1 million unique cDNA reads from the same blood draw were analyzed for two donors (one aged 18 to 30 and one aged 80 or older). Beyond this particular receptor, the publication reports: There was a strong correlation between observed TCR beta diversity and the percentage of naive T cells measured by flow cytometry. Because donor CMV infection status was unknown, age-related changes in expanded clonotypes were potentially confounded. As age increased, observed TCR beta diversity per million T cells dropped in a roughly linear way, and a significant reduction was already evident by age 40. The long-lived group showed more naive CD4+ T cells, fewer expanded clones and increased TCR diversity than the aged group, suggesting age selection. Estimates of total diversity based on one million sequenced T cells were regarded as lower bounds and as underestimates. Because profiling used bulk unsorted PBMCs, naive and antigen-experienced compartments could not be compared conclusively.

The receptor library was made with 5' RACE. Sequencing was carried out with an Illumina HiSeq 2500. A second about 7 to 11 cycle PCR used a sample-barcoded 5' primer and a J-beta primer mix. A unique molecular identifier was introduced onto each TCR beta cDNA molecule by a template-switch 5' adaptor carrying 12 random nucleotides. Each sample yielded at least 2.5 million CDR3-containing paired-end reads. First-strand cDNA synthesis was performed from all RNA using the Mint cDNA synthesis kit, with priming by a TRBC-specific oligonucleotide. After uracil-DNA glycosylase treatment, a first 18-cycle PCR used universal primers M1SS and BC2_uni_R on all cDNA. The study's processing was this. For normalization, 1 million high-quality reads, each with a distinct molecular identifier, were randomly selected from each sample. Reads sharing molecular identifiers were discarded rather than binned into consensus sequences. MiTCR, with a Q25 quality threshold and the strictest error-elimination algorithm, was used for CDR3 identification, clonotype clustering and error correction. A nonparametric unseen species model with Euler transformation was used to estimate a lower bound on total TCR beta diversity. TCRdb redid the processing of the public reads, applying fastp at Q25 and MiXCR, and retained in-frame beta chains. Records with the same CDR3 protein are collapsed into one entry carrying the most frequent genes and DNA. The V and J calls were determined by TCRdb, not by the authors. This sample has roughly 640,000 distinct CDR3 sequences in its table, and roughly 31% of those were observed once. The ten largest make up around 16% of the sample.

Via the germline V gene, CDR1 is MNHNS and CDR2 SASEGT. Trimming removed 0 bases from V and 13 bases from J, leaving 16 bases between the germline ends. The CDR3, cysteine through phenylalanine, is 14 amino acids long. CDR3 DNA is the only sequence kept; it has 42 bases, read in frame from the first base. Systemically healthy Caucasian individuals from Russia, 39 in total and aged about 6 to 100 years, were included as donors. About 10 milliliters of peripheral blood were collected from each donor into EDTA-treated Vacutainer tubes. PBMCs were isolated by Ficoll-Paque density-gradient centrifugation, with at least 7 million obtained per sample. Total RNA was extracted from PBMCs with Trizol reagent, with at least 6 micrograms obtained per sample. The percentages of naive CD45RAhigh/CD27high T cells were determined by flow cytometry on a PBMC aliquot from every donor. This clonotype has ten or more counts. Its binding antigen is unknown. Qualities for individual bases were not recorded, and no much larger clone is one base off.

Recombination joined TRBV6-1 with TRBJ2-4; no confident D gene assignment can be made. Sequencing was performed on blood. The receptor's source is an elderly woman in good health. The DNA sequence is given as TGTGCCAGCAGTGAAGCGCAGGACGGTTCGAAGCAGTACTTC. This yields the protein CASSEAQDGSKQYF.